The 12 T cell receptor beta chains below were found in one sample sequenced in a study of beta chain features in type 1 diabetes. Points from the study as a whole: When Type 1 diabetes patients were examined, their TCRB CDR3s proved moderately but significantly shorter in all four CD4+ subsets.

These receptors' targets are unknown. Of the isolated RNA, all was reverse transcribed, and so the sequenced material was expressed TCRB transcripts. Assay: immunoSEQ multiplex PCR; the TCRdb copy retains only in-frame clones and omits some. This sample has roughly 150,000 clones, with roughly 9% found just once. Input material: central memory CD4+ T cells from blood. The receptors shown here come from a woman aged 25 to 39 with type 1 diabetes.

V is TRBV6-5 and J is TRBJ1-1, with D hard to call. Germline assignment: CDR1 MNHEY and CDR2 SVGAGI. This CDR3 spans 15 amino acids. The V end was cut by 6 bases, the J end by 0 bases, with 14 bases between. Here the CDR3 reads CASRLDITVNTEAFF. The CDR3 nucleotides are TGTGCCAGCAGACTTGATATTACAGTGAACACTGAAGCTTTCTTT.

This clone occurred a few times. The chain links TRBV6-4 to TRBJ2-1; TRBD2 matches at 7 bases. The V gene end was trimmed by 8 bases and the J gene end by 12 bases; junction bases not matched to a gene: 4. CDR1 and CDR2 (germline): MRHNA, SNTAGT. The CDR3 covers 10 residues. For the CDR3, the DNA is TGTGCCAGCCTTATAGCGGGGCAGTTCTTC. It encodes CASLIAGQFF.

In this sample, this clone turned up a few times. This chain uses TRBV11-2 with TRBJ2-2; a possible D gene is TRBD2 (5 bases). Deletions cut 0 bases from V and 5 bases from J, with 7 bases between. In germline, CDR1 is SGHAT, CDR2 FQNNGV. This CDR3 has 14 residues. The CDR3 protein is CASSLDTGTGELFF. The CDR3 nucleotides are TGTGCCAGCAGCTTAGATACGGGGACCGGGGAGCTGTTTTTT.

The gene calls are TRBV18 and TRBJ2-1; 7 bases match TRBD1. This CDR3 has 14 residues. Germline trimming cut 2 bases from V and 5 bases from J; bases unmatched to any gene: 3. Germline CDR1 KGHSH, CDR2 LQKENI. CDR3 in amino acids: CASSPGTVDNEQFF. CDR3 bases: TGTGCCAGCTCACCAGGGACAGTCGACAATGAGCAGTTCTTC.

This clone was seen only a few times. This chain joins TRBV5-4 and TRBJ1-2; D ambiguous. V gave up 2 bases and J gave up 4 bases, with 12 bases separating them. The CDR3 runs to 14 residues. In germline, CDR1 is SGHNT, CDR2 YYREEE (reference sequence). This chain's CDR3 is CASSFWEESYGYTF. As DNA, the CDR3 is TGTGCCAGCAGCTTTTGGGAGGAAAGCTATGGCTACACCTTC. Drawing the rest from reference TRBV5-4 and TRBJ1-2, the complete variable domain is ETGVTQSPTHLIKTRGQQVTLRCSSQSGHNTVSWYQQALGQGPQFIFQYYREEENGRGNFPPRFSGLQFPNYSSELNVNALELDDSALYLCASSFWEESYGYTFGSGTRLTVV.

This clone has more than one count but fewer than ten. The V call is TRBV18, the J call TRBJ1-5, with TRBD1 as a possible D gene (6 bases). Trimming stripped 1 base from V and 1 base from J, with 11 bases between. Per germline, CDR1 KGHSH and CDR2 LQKENI. This CDR3 is built from 16 residues. The CDR3 DNA sequence: TGTGCCAGCTCACCACGCGGGGGGCAAAGCAATCAGCCCCAGCATTTT. Translated: CASSPRGGQSNQPQHF.

This clone came up once. The chain links TRBV4-2 to TRBJ1-3, with D hard to call. Germline V lookup: CDR1 LGHNA, CDR2 YNFKEQ. This CDR3 comprises 16 residues. V was clipped by 2 bases and J by 1 base, with 12 bases between them. Here the CDR3 DNA reads TGTGCCAGCAGCCAAACCCAACTCGGTTCTGGAAACACCATATATTTT. It translates to CASSQTQLGSGNTIYF.

V is TRBV12-5 and J is TRBJ2-7, with 14 nucleotides matching TRBD2. CDR3 length: 15 amino acids. J lost 3 bases, V lost 6 bases, and 4 bases had no gene match. CDR1 is LGHNT, CDR2 FRNRAP, per germline. CDR3 sequence: CASGRGLAGVYEQYF. The CDR3 DNA reads TGTGCTAGTGGCCGGGGACTAGCGGGAGTCTACGAGCAGTACTTC. Drawing the rest from reference TRBV12-5 and TRBJ2-7, the complete variable domain is DARVTQTPRHKVTEMGQEVTMRCQPILGHNTVFWYRQTMMQGLELLAYFRNRAPLDDSGMPKDRFSAEMPDATLATLKIQPSEPRDSAVYFCASGRGLAGVYEQYFGPGTRLTVT.

The chain joins TRBV4-1 to TRBJ2-7; D possibly corresponds to TRBD1 (6 bases). The CDR3 is made up of 17 amino acids. The V and J ends lost 0 bases and 2 bases respectively, with 17 bases between them. Germline CDR1 MGHRA, CDR2 YSYEKL. This CDR3 reads CASSQDKWAGVAYEQYF. Written as DNA, the CDR3 is TGCGCCAGCAGCCAAGATAAGTGGGCAGGGGTGGCCTACGAGCAGTACTTC.

CDR3 nucleotide sequence: TGCGCCAGCAGCCCTCTAGCGTCTAGCGGGAGCCAAGAGACCCAGTACTTC. It encodes CASSPLASSGSQETQYF. This rearrangement joins TRBV5-1 to TRBJ2-5; TRBD2 matches at 10 bases. The V gene's germline CDR1 is SGHRS and CDR2 YFSETQ. J gave up 1 base and V 4 bases, and 10 bases lay outside the gene matches. The CDR3 is made up of 17 amino acids. The full variable domain, with the rest looked up from reference TRBV5-1 and TRBJ2-5, is KAGVTQTPRYLIKTRGQQVTLSCSPISGHRSVSWYQQTPGQGLQFLFEYFSETQRNKGNFPGRFSGRQFSNSRSEMNVSTLELGDSALYLCASSPLASSGSQETQYFGPGTRLLVL.

The chain employs TRBV5-1 and TRBJ2-4; TRBD2 aligns across 13 bases. With 4 bases clipped from V and 6 bases from J, the junction kept 7 bases outside the gene matches. The germline V gene has CDR1 SGHRS and CDR2 YFSETQ. CDR3 length: 16 residues. The CDR3 DNA follows: TGCGCCAGCAGCCCGGGACTAGCGGGAAGAGCAAACATTCAGTACTTC. Translating gives CASSPGLAGRANIQYF.

This chain links TRBV7-9 with TRBJ2-2, with 7 bases aligning to TRBD1. The V and J ends lost 3 bases and 7 bases, in that order; junction bases with no gene match: 5. The CDR3 totals 14 residues. The germline gives CDR1 SEHNR, CDR2 FQNEAQ (reference sequence). The CDR3 region has the DNA TGTGCCAGCAGCTTCGGACAGGTCCTCGGGGAGCTGTTTTTT. This codes for CASSFGQVLGELFF.